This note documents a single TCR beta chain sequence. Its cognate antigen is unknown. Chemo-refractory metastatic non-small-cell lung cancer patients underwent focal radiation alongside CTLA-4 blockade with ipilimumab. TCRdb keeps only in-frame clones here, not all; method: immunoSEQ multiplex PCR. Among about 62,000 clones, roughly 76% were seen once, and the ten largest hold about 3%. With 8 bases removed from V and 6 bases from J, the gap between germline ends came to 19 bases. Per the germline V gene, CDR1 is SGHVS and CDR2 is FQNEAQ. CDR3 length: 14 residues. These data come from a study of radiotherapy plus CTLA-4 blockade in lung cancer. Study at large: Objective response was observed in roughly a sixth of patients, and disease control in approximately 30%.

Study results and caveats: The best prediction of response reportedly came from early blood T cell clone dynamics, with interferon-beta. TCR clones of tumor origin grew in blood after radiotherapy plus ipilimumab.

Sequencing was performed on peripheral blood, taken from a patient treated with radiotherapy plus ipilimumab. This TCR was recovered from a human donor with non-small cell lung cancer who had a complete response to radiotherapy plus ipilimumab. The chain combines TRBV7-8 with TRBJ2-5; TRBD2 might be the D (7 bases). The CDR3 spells CASGGREIFQTQYF. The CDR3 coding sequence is TGTGCCAGCGGGGGGCGGGAGATTTTTCAGACCCAGTACTTC.